The clone carrying this TCR beta chain was found many times. Its antigen remains unknown. The CDR3 spans 14 residues. V was pared by 6 bases and J by 3 bases, with 5 bases of the junction left unmatched. The germline CDR1 and CDR2 sequences are MDHEN and SYDVKM. This record belongs to a study of CD8 T cells in ankylosing spondylitis. Study-wide points: Both synovial fluid and blood in reactive arthritis had previously been reported to carry some motif variants. Disease-linked clones reportedly concentrated significantly in matched ankylosing spondylitis synovial fluid. In ankylosing spondylitis blood, a motif of seven or eight highly homologous TCR beta variants appeared characteristic.

Making use of molecular barcodes, quantitative 5'-RACE generated TCR beta libraries. MiXCR, applied by TCRdb to the 5' RACE reads, yields one record per CDR3 protein. The data show more than 110,000 distinct CDR3 sequences, 7% to 10% seen once. The sample comprised synovial fluid, either unsorted or a sorted T cell fraction (not recorded which). The clonotype comes from a male donor with ankylosing spondylitis. The chain couples TRBV28 to TRBJ2-4, with 7 bases matching TRBD1. CDR3 in DNA: TGTGCCAGCAGGACCACAGGGGTCAAAAACATTCAGTACTTC. It translates to CASRTTGVKNIQYF.